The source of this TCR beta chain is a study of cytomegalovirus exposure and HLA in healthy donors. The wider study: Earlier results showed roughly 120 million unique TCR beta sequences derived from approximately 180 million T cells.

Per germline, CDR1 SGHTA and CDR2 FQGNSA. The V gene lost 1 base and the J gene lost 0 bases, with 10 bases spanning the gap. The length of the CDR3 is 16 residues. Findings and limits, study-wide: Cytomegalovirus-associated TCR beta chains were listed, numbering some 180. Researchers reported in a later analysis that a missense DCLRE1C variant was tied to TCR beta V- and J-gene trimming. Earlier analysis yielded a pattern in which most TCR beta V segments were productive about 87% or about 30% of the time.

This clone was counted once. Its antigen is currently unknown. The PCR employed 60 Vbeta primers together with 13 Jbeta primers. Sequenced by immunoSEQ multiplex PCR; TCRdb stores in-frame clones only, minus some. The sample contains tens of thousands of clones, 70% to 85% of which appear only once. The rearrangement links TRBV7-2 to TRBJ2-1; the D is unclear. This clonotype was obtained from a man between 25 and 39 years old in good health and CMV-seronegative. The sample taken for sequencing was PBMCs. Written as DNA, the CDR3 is TGTGCCAGCAGCTTAGTGTTCCTCAGCTCCTACAATGAGCAGTTCTTC. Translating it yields CASSLVFLSSYNEQFF.